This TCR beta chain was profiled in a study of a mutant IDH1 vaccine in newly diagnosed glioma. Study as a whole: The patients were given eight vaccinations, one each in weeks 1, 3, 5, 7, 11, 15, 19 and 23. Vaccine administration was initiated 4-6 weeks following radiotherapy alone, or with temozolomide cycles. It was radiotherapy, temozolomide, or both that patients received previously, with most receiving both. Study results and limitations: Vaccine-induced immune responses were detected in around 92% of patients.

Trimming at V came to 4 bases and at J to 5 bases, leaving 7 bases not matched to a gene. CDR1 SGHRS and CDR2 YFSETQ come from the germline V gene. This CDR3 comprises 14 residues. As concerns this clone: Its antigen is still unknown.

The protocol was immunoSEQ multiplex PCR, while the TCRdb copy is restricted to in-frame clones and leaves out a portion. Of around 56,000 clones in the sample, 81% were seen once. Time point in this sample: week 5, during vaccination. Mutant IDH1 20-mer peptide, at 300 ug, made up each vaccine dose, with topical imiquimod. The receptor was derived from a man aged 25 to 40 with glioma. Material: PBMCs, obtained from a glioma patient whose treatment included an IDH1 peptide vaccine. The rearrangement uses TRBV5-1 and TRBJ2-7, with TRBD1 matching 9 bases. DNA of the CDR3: TGCGCCAGCAGCCCTGGGACAGGGTCCCACGAGCAGTACTTC. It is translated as CASSPGTGSHEQYF.